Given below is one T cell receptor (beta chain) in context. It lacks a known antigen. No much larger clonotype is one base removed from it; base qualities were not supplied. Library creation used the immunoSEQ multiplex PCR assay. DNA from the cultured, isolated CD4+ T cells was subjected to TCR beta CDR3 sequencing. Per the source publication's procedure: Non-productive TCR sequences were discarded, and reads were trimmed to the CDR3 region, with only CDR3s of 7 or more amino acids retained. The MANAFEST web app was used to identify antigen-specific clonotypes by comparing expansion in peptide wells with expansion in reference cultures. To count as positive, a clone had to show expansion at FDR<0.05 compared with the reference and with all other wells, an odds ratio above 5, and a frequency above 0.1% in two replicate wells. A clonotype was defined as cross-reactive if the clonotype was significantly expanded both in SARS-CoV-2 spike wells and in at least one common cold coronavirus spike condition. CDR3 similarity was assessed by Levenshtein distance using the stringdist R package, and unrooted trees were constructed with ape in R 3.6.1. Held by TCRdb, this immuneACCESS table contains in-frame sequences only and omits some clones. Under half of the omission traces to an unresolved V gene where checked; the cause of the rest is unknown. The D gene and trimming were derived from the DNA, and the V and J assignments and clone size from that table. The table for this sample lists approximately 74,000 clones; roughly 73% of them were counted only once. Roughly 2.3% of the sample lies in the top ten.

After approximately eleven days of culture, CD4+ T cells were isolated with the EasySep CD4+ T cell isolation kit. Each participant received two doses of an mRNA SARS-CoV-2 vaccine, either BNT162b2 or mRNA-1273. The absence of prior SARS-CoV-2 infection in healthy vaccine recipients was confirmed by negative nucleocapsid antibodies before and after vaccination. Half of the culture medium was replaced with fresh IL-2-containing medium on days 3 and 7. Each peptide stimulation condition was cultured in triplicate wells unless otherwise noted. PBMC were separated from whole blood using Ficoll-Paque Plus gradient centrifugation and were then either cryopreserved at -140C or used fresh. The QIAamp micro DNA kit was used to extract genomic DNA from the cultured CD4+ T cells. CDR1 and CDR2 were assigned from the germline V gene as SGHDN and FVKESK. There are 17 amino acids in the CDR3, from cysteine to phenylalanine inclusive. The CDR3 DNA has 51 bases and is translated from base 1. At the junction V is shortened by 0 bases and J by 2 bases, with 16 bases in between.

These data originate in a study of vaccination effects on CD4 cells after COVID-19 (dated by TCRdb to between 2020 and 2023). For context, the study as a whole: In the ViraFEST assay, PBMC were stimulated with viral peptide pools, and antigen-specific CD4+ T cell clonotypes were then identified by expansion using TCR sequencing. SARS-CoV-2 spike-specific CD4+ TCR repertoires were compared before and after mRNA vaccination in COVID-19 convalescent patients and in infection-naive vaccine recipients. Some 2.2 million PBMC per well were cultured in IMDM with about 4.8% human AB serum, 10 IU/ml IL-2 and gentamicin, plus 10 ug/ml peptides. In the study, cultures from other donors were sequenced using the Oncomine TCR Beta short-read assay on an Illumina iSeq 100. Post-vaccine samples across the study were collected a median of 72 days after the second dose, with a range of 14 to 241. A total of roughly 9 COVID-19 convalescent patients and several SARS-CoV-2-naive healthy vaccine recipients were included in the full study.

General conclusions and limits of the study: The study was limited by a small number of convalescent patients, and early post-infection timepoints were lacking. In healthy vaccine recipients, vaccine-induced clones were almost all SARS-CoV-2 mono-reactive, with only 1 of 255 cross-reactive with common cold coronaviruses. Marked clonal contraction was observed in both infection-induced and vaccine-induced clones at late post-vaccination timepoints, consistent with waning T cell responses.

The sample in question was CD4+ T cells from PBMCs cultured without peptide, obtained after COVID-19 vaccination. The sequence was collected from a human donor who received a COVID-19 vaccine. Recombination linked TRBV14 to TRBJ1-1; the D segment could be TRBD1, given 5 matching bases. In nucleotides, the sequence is TGTGCCAGCAGCCAAGATCGCCCAACGGGGGTCAACACTGAAGCTTTCTTT. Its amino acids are CASSQDRPTGVNTEAFF.